The 4 T cell receptor beta chains reported below all come from one sample, sequenced in a study of monozygotic twins with cystic fibrosis. Sequencing was performed with immunoSEQ multiplex PCR; in TCRdb, only in-frame clones are kept and a portion is missing. The sample comprises under 25,000 clones, 97% of which are singletons, and 0.15% rests with the top ten. Sequences were obtained from blood. All receptors derive from a girl between 5 and 17 years old with cystic fibrosis.

V usage is TRBV4-3 and J usage is TRBJ2-2; 11 positions agree with TRBD2. The CDR3 totals 16 residues. Trimming removed 0 bases from V and 6 bases from J; junction bases left unmatched: 3. Looked up from germline, CDR1 is LGHNA and CDR2 is YSLEER. The DNA of the CDR3 is TGCGCCAGCAGCCAAGATGGACTAGCGGGCTCCGGGGAGCTGTTTTTT. This codes for CASSQDGLAGSGELFF.

The chain has TRBV18 and TRBJ1-2, with D perhaps matching TRBD1 (5 bases). CDR3 size: 14 residues. V was pared by 7 bases and J by 5 bases, with 17 bases between. Germline loops: CDR1 KGHSH, CDR2 LQKENI. CDR3 DNA: TGTGCCAGCTTAACCGGGACGGAGGGATATGGCTACACCTTC. This gives the protein CASLTGTEGYGYTF. Together with reference TRBV18 and TRBJ1-2, the CDR3 gives the full variable domain: NAGVMQNPRHLVRRRGQEARLRCSPMKGHSHVYWYRQLPEEGLKFMVYLQKENIIDESGMPKERFSAEFPKEGPSILRIQQVVRGDSAAYFCASLTGTEGYGYTFGSGTRLTVV.

The rearrangement uses TRBV7-6 and TRBJ2-7, with TRBD2 as a possible D gene (6 bases). The V gene lost 5 bases and the J gene lost 3 bases, with 11 bases spanning the gap. Looked up from germline, CDR1 is SGHVS and CDR2 is FNYEAQ. The CDR3 sequence is 13 residues long. CDR3 residues: CASSKNGGYEQYF. As DNA, the CDR3 is TGTGCCAGCAGCAAAAACGGGGGCTACGAGCAGTACTTC.

The chain uses TRBV30 and TRBJ1-1; D unclear. Germline values: CDR1 GTSNPN, CDR2 SVGIG (reference sequence). V lost 5 bases, J lost 7 bases, and 11 bases lay in between. The CDR3 loop spans 11 amino acids. The CDR3 DNA is TGTGCCTGGCTATTTGCAGGTGAAGCTTTCTTT. Its translation is CAWLFAGEAFF.